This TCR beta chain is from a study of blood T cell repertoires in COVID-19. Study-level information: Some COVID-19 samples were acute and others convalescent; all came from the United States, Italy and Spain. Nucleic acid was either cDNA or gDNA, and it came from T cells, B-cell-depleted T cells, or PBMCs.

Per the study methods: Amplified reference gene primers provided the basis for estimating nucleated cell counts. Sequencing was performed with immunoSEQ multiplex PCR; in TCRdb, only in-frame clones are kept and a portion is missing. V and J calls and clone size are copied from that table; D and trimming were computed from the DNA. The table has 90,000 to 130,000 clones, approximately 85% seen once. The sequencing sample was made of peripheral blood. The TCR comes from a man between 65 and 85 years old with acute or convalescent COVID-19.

The CDR3 spells CANRTVGGGENYEQYF. The CDR3 nucleotides are TGTGCCAACCGAACCGTCGGGGGGGGCGAGAACTACGAGCAGTACTTC. The rearrangement links TRBV21-1 to TRBJ2-7; the table's TRBD2 call for D was not verified on the DNA. TRBV21-1 is a known pseudogene. The CDR3 has 16 residues.